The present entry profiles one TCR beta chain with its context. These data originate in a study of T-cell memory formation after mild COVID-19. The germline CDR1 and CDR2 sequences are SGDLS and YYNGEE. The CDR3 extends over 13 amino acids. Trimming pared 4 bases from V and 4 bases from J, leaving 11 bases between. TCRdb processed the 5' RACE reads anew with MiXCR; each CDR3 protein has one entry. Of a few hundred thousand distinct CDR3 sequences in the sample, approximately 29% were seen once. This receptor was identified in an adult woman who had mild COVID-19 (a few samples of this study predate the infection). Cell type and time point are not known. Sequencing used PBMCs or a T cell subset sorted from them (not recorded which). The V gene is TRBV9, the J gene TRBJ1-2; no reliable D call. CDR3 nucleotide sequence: TGTGCCAGCAGCCCCCACCCCTCCTATGGCTACACCTTC. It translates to CASSPHPSYGYTF.